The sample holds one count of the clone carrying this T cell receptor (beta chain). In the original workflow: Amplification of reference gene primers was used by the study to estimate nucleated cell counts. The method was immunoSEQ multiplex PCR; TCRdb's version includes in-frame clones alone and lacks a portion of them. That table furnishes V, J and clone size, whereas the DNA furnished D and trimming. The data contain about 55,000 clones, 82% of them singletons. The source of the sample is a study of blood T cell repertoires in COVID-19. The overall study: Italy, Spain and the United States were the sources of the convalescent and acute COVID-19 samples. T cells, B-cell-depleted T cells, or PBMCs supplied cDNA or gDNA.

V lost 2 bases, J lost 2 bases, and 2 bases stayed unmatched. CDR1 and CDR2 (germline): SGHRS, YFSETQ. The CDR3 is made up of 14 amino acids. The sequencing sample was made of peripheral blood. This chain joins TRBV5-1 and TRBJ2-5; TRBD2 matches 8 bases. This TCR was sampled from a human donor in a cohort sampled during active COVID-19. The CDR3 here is CASSFAGGQETQYF. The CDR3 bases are TGCGCCAGCAGCTTCGCGGGGGGTCAAGAGACCCAGTACTTC.